The 20 T cell receptor beta chains given below trace back to one sample, sequenced in a study of identical twins. Each CDR3 protein gets one entry after TCRdb re-called the 5' RACE reads with MiXCR. The sample contains about 240,000 distinct CDR3 sequences, roughly 10% of which appear only once. The sequencing sample was made of memory T cells sorted from blood. These receptors all stem from a man aged 45-65 years in good health.

This clonotype was counted between two and nine times. This sequence joins TRBV20-1 and TRBJ2-3, with 8 bases lining up with TRBD1. CDR3 length equals 15 residues. The germline V gene encodes CDR1 DFQATT and CDR2 SNEGSKA (reference sequence). After removal of 0 bases from V and 5 bases from J, the junction contained 7 bases not matched to a gene. CDR3 region: CSAREGQALGDTQYF. The CDR3 nucleotides are TGCAGTGCTAGAGAGGGACAGGCCTTGGGAGATACGCAGTATTTT.

In this sample, this clonotype turned up many times. This rearrangement joins TRBV6-2 or TRBV6-3 to TRBJ2-7; a weak D match, TRBD2 (5 bases). Trimming cost V 5 bases and J 11 bases, with 25 bases left between them. This CDR3 spans 15 amino acids. The germline CDR1 and CDR2 sequences are MNHEY and SVGEGT. The CDR3 region is CASSPSEAPLSREYF. The CDR3 DNA follows: TGTGCCAGCAGTCCATCGGAGGCCCCGCTATCGAGGGAGTACTTC.

The chain joins TRBV27 to TRBJ2-1, with TRBD2 as a possible D gene (7 bases). Per the germline V gene, CDR1 is MNHEY and CDR2 is SMNVEV (reference sequence). CDR3 length equals 17 residues. V was trimmed by 2 bases and J by 3 bases, leaving 17 bases between them. The CDR3 DNA sequence: TGTGCCAGCAGTTTAGGTTTAGGGAGGGGGTTCTACAATGAGCAGTTCTTC. This gives the protein CASSLGLGRGFYNEQFF.

The chain uses TRBV6-5 and TRBJ1-1; D gene uncertain. CDR1 is MNHEY and CDR2 is SVGAGI in the germline V gene. V was cut by 5 bases and J by 1 base, with 5 bases left in between. The CDR3 length is 12 residues. The CDR3 nucleotides read TGTGCCAGCAGTGAGGGGAACACTGAAGCTTTCTTT. Its protein is CASSEGNTEAFF.

This clonotype has a count of ten or more. This chain links TRBV20-1 with TRBJ2-1; TRBD2 aligns across 8 bases. Germline values: CDR1 DFQATT, CDR2 SNEGSKA (reference sequence). The CDR3 has 15 amino acids. V lost 1 base to trimming and J lost 2 bases; unmatched junction nucleotides: 4. The DNA of the CDR3 is TGCAGTGCTAGAGTTGGGCGGGGGGCCTACAATGAGCAGTTCTTC. Encoded protein: CSARVGRGAYNEQFF.

V gene TRBV28 combines with J gene TRBJ2-1; D remains unclear. The germline CDR1 and CDR2 sequences are MDHEN and SYDVKM. V was clipped by 5 bases and J by 9 bases, with 17 bases between them. This CDR3 is built from 14 residues. The CDR3 reads CASSPRARGTEQFF. The CDR3 DNA reads TGTGCCAGCAGTCCCCGGGCCCGAGGAACTGAGCAGTTCTTC.

This clonotype was seen many times. The rearrangement joins TRBV28 to TRBJ2-3, with 7 positions matching TRBD1. Per germline, CDR1 MDHEN and CDR2 SYDVKM. The trim removed 6 bases at V and 1 base at J, leaving 7 bases unmatched. The length of the CDR3 is 15 residues. CDR3 nucleotides: TGTGCCAGCAGCGCCGGGACAGCAGGCACAGATACGCAGTATTTT. It yields the protein CASSAGTAGTDTQYF.

This clonotype was seen repeatedly, ten times or more. The chain combines TRBV3-1 with TRBJ2-2; D uncertain. This CDR3 has 17 amino acids. Trimming removed 1 base from V and 6 bases from J, with 18 bases in between. Germline V gene sequence: CDR1 LGHDT, CDR2 YNNKEL (reference sequence). CDR3 residues: CASSQVQLRWSPGELFF. The CDR3 DNA sequence: TGTGCCAGCAGCCAAGTTCAACTTAGGTGGAGTCCCGGGGAGCTGTTTTTT.

The sample holds many counts of this clonotype. The J gene is TRBJ1-6, the V gene TRBV15; TRBD1 aligns across 9 bases. In germline, CDR1 is LNHNV, CDR2 YYDKDF (reference sequence). This CDR3 region has 21 residues. V lost 1 base to trimming and J lost 0 bases; unmatched junction nucleotides: 13. The CDR3 loop reads CATSRAGGQGDHSSYNSPLHF. CDR3 nucleotides: TGTGCCACCAGCAGAGCCGGGGGACAGGGCGATCATAGCTCCTATAATTCACCCCTCCACTTT.

The V call is TRBV6-2 or TRBV6-3, the J call TRBJ1-6; 9 bases map to TRBD1. Germline V lookup: CDR1 MNHEY, CDR2 SVGEGT. Trimming cost V 5 bases and J 10 bases; bases outside gene matches: 9. CDR3 size: 15 residues. CDR3 loop: CASSTWTGVGSPLHF. The CDR3 DNA reads TGTGCCAGCAGTACGTGGACAGGGGTAGGGTCACCCCTCCACTTT.

This clonotype has only a few counts. V is TRBV19 and J is TRBJ2-5; D is uncertain. CDR3 length equals 12 residues. Trimming left V 3 bases short and J 5 bases short, with 7 bases between. In germline, CDR1 is LNHDA, CDR2 SQIVND (reference sequence). The CDR3 DNA reads TGTGCCAGTAGTATTGGGCGGGAGACCCAGTACTTC. Amino acid sequence: CASSIGRETQYF.

A single count supports this clonotype. The chain couples TRBV20-1 to TRBJ1-1, with D unresolved. The length of the CDR3 is 14 residues. Trimming took 5 bases from V and 2 from J, leaving 15 bases between them. CDR1 and CDR2 from the germline V gene are DFQATT and SNEGSKA (reference sequence). The CDR3 region has the DNA TGCAGTGCTTTCCAGCCACCAGCCAACACTGAAGCTTTCTTT. Translated: CSAFQPPANTEAFF.

This clonotype was seen at least ten times. The chain has TRBV3-1 and TRBJ2-5; possibly TRBD2 for D (6 bases). Germline-derived CDR1 and CDR2 are LGHDT and YNNKEL (reference sequence). Trimming took off 4 bases at V and 6 bases at J, with 18 bases between the two ends. The CDR3 runs 15 residues. CDR3 in amino acids: CASSPGLLAVQTQYF. CDR3 DNA: TGTGCCAGCAGCCCGGGACTTCTGGCGGTACAGACCCAGTACTTC.

This clonotype has a count of ten or more. The V and J genes are TRBV29-1 and TRBJ1-2; the match to TRBD1 covers 7 bases. Unmatched junction bases numbered 4, after V lost 2 bases and J lost 4 bases. The CDR3 extends over 13 amino acids. Germline CDR1 reads SQVTM; CDR2 reads ANQGSEA. CDR3 sequence reads: CSVEHGDSYGYTF. CDR3 nucleotide sequence: TGCAGCGTTGAACATGGGGACAGCTATGGCTACACCTTC.

The V gene is TRBV10-3, the J gene TRBJ1-1, with D possibly TRBD1 on 6 matching bases. Germline V gene sequence: CDR1 ENHRY, CDR2 SYGVKD. V shed 7 bases and J shed 1 base, with 16 bases lying between them. The length of the CDR3 is 15 residues. This CDR3 reads CAITDSRGGNTEAFF. The CDR3 nucleotides read TGTGCCATCACCGATTCCAGGGGAGGGAACACTGAAGCTTTCTTT.

This clonotype was observed at least ten times. The rearrangement uses TRBV20-1 and TRBJ2-4; 9 nucleotides line up with TRBD1. Germline trimming cut 5 bases from V and 0 bases from J; bases unmatched to any gene: 8. This CDR3 spans 16 amino acids. In germline, CDR1 is DFQATT, CDR2 SNEGSKA (reference sequence). The chain's CDR3 is CSAPIDRGVAKNIQYF. Written as DNA, the CDR3 is TGCAGTGCTCCCATTGACAGGGGGGTAGCCAAAAACATTCAGTACTTC.

The chain carries TRBV5-1 and TRBJ2-3; 13 bases line up with TRBD2. V lost 1 base and J lost 3; bases outside the gene matches: 2. CDR1 SGHRS and CDR2 YFSETQ come from the germline V gene. CDR3 length: 16 residues. The CDR3 sequence: CASSLTSGGETDTQYF. CDR3 coding DNA: TGCGCCAGCAGCTTGACTAGCGGGGGGGAGACAGATACGCAGTATTTT.

This sequence joins TRBV7-8 and TRBJ2-7; no clear D. V was pared by 1 base and J by 3 bases, with 10 bases between. CDR1 SGHVS and CDR2 FQNEAQ come from the germline V gene. The CDR3 extends over 14 amino acids. CDR3: CASSLGSAGYEQYF. DNA for the CDR3: TGTGCCAGCAGCTTAGGGTCGGCAGGCTACGAGCAGTACTTC.

This clonotype was observed a handful of times. The V and J genes are TRBV7-9 and TRBJ1-3, with 9 bases fitting TRBD1. The CDR3 consists of 16 residues. The germline CDR1 and CDR2 sequences are SEHNR and FQNEAQ (reference sequence). Trimming at V came to 5 bases and at J to 0 bases, leaving 5 bases not matched to a gene. CDR3 sequence reads: CASSHTGGLSGNTIYF. The CDR3, as DNA: TGTGCCAGCAGCCATACAGGGGGCCTCTCTGGAAACACCATATATTTT.

This clonotype was found a few times. V and J are TRBV3-1 and TRBJ1-5; D possibly corresponds to TRBD1 (5 bases). The CDR3 length is 14 residues. Germline V CDR1 and CDR2: LGHDT, YNNKEL (reference sequence). V lost 1 base and J 1 base, leaving 5 bases between the germline ends. The CDR3 sequence: CASSQGQSNQPQHF. In DNA form, the CDR3 reads TGTGCCAGCAGCCAAGGACAGAGCAATCAGCCCCAGCATTTT.